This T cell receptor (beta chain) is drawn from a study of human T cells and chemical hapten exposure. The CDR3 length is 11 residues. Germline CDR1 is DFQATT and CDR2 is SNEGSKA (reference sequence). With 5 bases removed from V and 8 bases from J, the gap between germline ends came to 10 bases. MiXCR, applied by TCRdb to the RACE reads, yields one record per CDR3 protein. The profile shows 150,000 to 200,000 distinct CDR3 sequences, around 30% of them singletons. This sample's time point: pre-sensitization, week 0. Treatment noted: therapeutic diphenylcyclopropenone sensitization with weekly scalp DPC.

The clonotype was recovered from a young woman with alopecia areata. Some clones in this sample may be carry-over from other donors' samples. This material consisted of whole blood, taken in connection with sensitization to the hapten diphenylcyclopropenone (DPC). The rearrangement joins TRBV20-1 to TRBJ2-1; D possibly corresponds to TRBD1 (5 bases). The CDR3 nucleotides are TGCAGTGCTGGACCCAGGGATGAGCAGTTCTTC. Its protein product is CSAGPRDEQFF.